The source of this T cell receptor (beta chain) is a study of cytomegalovirus exposure and HLA in healthy donors. Study-wide background: The same platform as the approximately 670 first-cohort repertoires was used for the 95 to 150 validation repertoires, a later analysis reported.

As to this clone: Its cognate antigen is unknown.

The study, taken as a whole, reports: The study listed 150 to 200 cytomegalovirus-associated TCR beta chains. Most TCR sequences were seen very rarely across donors, but some public TCRs occurred in many.

V shed 1 base, J shed 3 bases, and the junction held 5 bases outside the gene matches. The CDR3 loop spans 16 amino acids. In germline, CDR1 is SGHVS, CDR2 FNYEAQ. Sequenced by immunoSEQ multiplex PCR; TCRdb stores in-frame clones only, minus some. The sample consists of approximately 260,000 clones, roughly 85% of them appearing once. The origin of this receptor is a young woman in good health and CMV-seronegative. The chain is built from TRBV7-6 and TRBJ2-7; 11 bases match TRBD1. The specimen was PBMCs. Here the CDR3 DNA reads TGTGCCAGCAGCTTAGGACTGGGACAGGGGGTCTACGAGCAGTACTTC. Protein: CASSLGLGQGVYEQYF.